The 19 T cell receptor beta chains below were found in one sample sequenced in a study of graft-versus-host responses after intestinal transplantation. TCRdb keeps only in-frame clones here, not all; method: immunoSEQ multiplex PCR. The table lists some 120,000 clones, over 85% of them singletons. For these receptors, no antigen is known. Sequences were derived from unstimulated CD4+ T cells sorted from spleen or lymph node cells, sampled before transplant. These receptors all come from a human donor who was the organ donor for an intestinal transplant.

This clone was seen only once. CDR3 sequence: CASSLATGGALSRGYTF. The CDR3 nucleotides are TGTGCCAGCAGCTTAGCGACAGGGGGCGCCTTATCGAGGGGCTACACCTTC. V gene TRBV7-2 combines with J gene TRBJ1-2, with TRBD1 matching over 10 bases. The CDR3 is made up of 17 amino acids. The V gene's germline CDR1 is SGHTA and CDR2 FQGNSA. Trimming removed 0 bases from V and 8 bases from J; junction bases left unmatched: 12. The variable domain in full, with the rest retrieved from reference TRBV7-2 and TRBJ1-2, is GAGVSQSPSNKVTEKGKDVELRCDPISGHTALYWYRQSLGQGLEFLIYFQGNSAPDKSGLPSDRFSAERTGGSVSTLTIQRTQQEDSAVYLCASSLATGGALSRGYTFGSGTRLTVV.

V and J are TRBV19 and TRBJ2-2, with 15 bases lining up with TRBD2. CDR1 is LNHDA, CDR2 SQIVND, per germline (reference sequence). The ends lost 9 bases at V and 7 bases at J; junction bases unmatched: 9. The length of the CDR3 is 16 residues. The CDR3 here is CASRTSGRAPSGELFF. In DNA, the CDR3 is TGTGCCAGCCGGACTAGCGGGAGGGCCCCTAGCGGGGAGCTGTTTTTT.

In this sample, this clone turned up a few times. The chain combines TRBV10-3 with TRBJ1-2, with 8 bases fitting TRBD1. Germline CDR1 and CDR2: ENHRY and SYGVKD. V was clipped by 4 bases and J by 6 bases; unmatched bases: 1. The CDR3 runs 12 residues. The CDR3 loop is CAISGTGNGYTF. The CDR3 nucleotides read TGTGCCATCAGTGGGACAGGGAATGGCTACACCTTC.

The genes are TRBV30 and TRBJ1-3, with D tentatively TRBD1 (5 bases). The germline gives CDR1 GTSNPN, CDR2 SVGIG (reference sequence). Trimming removed 2 bases at V and 1 base at J, with 9 bases between. This CDR3 has 14 residues. CDR3 protein: CAWSTGTSGNTIYF. DNA for the CDR3: TGTGCCTGGAGTACCGGGACTTCTGGAAACACCATATATTTT. Full variable domain (remainder filled in from reference TRBV30 and TRBJ1-3): SQTIHQWPATLVQPVGSPLSLECTVEGTSNPNLYWYRQAAGRGLQLLFYSVGIGQISSEVPQNLSASRPQDRQFILSSKKLLLSDSGFYLCAWSTGTSGNTIYFGEGSWLTVV.

J is TRBJ1-1 and V is TRBV7-2; D remains unclear. Trimming left V 4 bases short and J 10 bases short, with 10 bases between. This CDR3 has 11 amino acids. Germline V gene sequence: CDR1 SGHTA, CDR2 FQGNSA. In nucleotides, the CDR3 is TGTGCCAGCAGCTGGGGTTTCAGAGCTTTCTTT. The encoded protein is CASSWGFRAFF.

The chain is built from TRBV9 and TRBJ2-5; perhaps D is TRBD1 or TRBD2 (5 bases each). Germline CDR1 reads SGDLS; CDR2 reads YYNGEE. V was trimmed by 4 bases and J by 5 bases, leaving 18 bases between them. There are 15 residues in the CDR3. The CDR3 coding sequence is TGTGCCAGCAGCCCCGGGGCCCTAGCTACGGAGACCCAGTACTTC. Translating gives CASSPGALATETQYF.

This CDR3 is CATSRVVGSYEQYF. Written as DNA, the CDR3 is TGTGCCACCAGCAGAGTAGTGGGCTCCTACGAGCAGTACTTC. This sequence joins TRBV15 and TRBJ2-7; D unresolved. The CDR3 length is 14 residues. The V end was cut by 1 base, the J end by 0 bases, with 7 bases between. CDR1 is LNHNV, CDR2 YYDKDF, per germline (reference sequence).

This chain connects TRBV27 to TRBJ2-3; a possible D gene is TRBD2 (6 bases). The CDR3 contains 20 residues. Germline CDR1 MNHEY, CDR2 SMNVEV (reference sequence). The germline V and J ends were trimmed by 0 bases and 2 bases, with 24 bases remaining between them. CDR3 bases: TGTGCCAGCAGTTTATCGCCTTTGGTTTGGGGGGTGGAGCACACAGATACGCAGTATTTT. Translating gives CASSLSPLVWGVEHTDTQYF.

V gene TRBV2 combines with J gene TRBJ2-1; no clear D. CDR3 size: 13 residues. Trimming removed 5 bases from V and 9 bases from J, with 14 bases in between. Per germline, CDR1 SNHLY and CDR2 FYNNEI. CDR3 residues: CASSQALNAEQFF. CDR3 nucleotides: TGTGCCAGCAGTCAGGCCCTAAACGCTGAGCAGTTCTTC.

V is TRBV29-1 and J is TRBJ2-5, with 10 bases that match TRBD2. V dropped 6 bases and J dropped 5; count of bases not matched to a gene: 6. This CDR3 comprises 13 residues. Germline assignment: CDR1 SQVTM and CDR2 ANQGSEA. The CDR3 loop reads CSVAGTSAETQYF. The CDR3, as DNA: TGCAGCGTCGCCGGGACTAGCGCGGAGACCCAGTACTTC. The entire variable domain, with the rest obtained from reference TRBV29-1 and TRBJ2-5, is as follows: SAVISQKPSRDICQRGTSLTIQCQVDSQVTMMFWYRQQPGQSLTLIATANQGSEATYESGFVIDKFPISRPNLTFSTLTVSNMSPEDSSIYLCSVAGTSAETQYFGPGTRLLVL.

The chain links TRBV18 to TRBJ1-4; D unresolved. In germline, CDR1 is KGHSH, CDR2 LQKENI. Trimming took 5 bases from V and 0 from J, leaving 7 bases between them. This CDR3 region has 14 residues. CDR3 in amino acids: CASSEGSTNEKLFF. For the CDR3, the DNA is TGTGCCAGCTCAGAAGGATCAACTAATGAAAAACTGTTTTTT.

The chain is built from TRBV5-1 and TRBJ2-3; unclear D gene. The germline V gene encodes CDR1 SGHRS and CDR2 YFSETQ. The CDR3 is made up of 16 amino acids. V was cut by 2 bases and J by 0 bases, with 13 bases left in between. In DNA form, the CDR3 reads TGCGCCAGCAGCTTACTCGGTGGTACTAGCACAGATACGCAGTATTTT. It translates to CASSLLGGTSTDTQYF.

This clone has only one observation. The genes are TRBV7-2 and TRBJ2-3; the D gene is possibly TRBD1 (5 bases). Germline values: CDR1 SGHTA, CDR2 FQGNSA. The V end was cut by 5 bases, the J end by 0 bases, with 9 bases between. The length of the CDR3 is 14 residues. This CDR3 is CASSPQVSTDTQYF. The CDR3 region has the DNA TGTGCCAGCAGCCCACAGGTCAGCACAGATACGCAGTATTTT.

The CDR3 nucleotides read TGCGCCAGCAGCTTGTTCTATACGGGAGGTTCCTACAATGAGCAGTTCTTC. Encoded protein: CASSLFYTGGSYNEQFF. The V gene is TRBV5-1, the J gene TRBJ2-1; 7 bases map to TRBD2. This CDR3 contains 17 residues. The germline gives CDR1 SGHRS, CDR2 YFSETQ. V lost 1 base, J lost 1 base, and 8 bases stayed unmatched.

In DNA form, the CDR3 reads TGTGCCAGCTCACCTAGGACAGGGGGCTCGGAGACCCAGTACTTC. It specifies CASSPRTGGSETQYF. The V gene is TRBV18, the J gene TRBJ2-5; TRBD1 agrees at 11 bases. The length of the CDR3 is 15 residues. The germline gives CDR1 KGHSH, CDR2 LQKENI. The trim removed 3 bases at V and 5 bases at J, leaving 5 bases unmatched.

The V and J genes are TRBV6-1 and TRBJ2-4; D call uncertain. Germline V gene sequence: CDR1 MNHNS, CDR2 SASEGT. Trimming removed 5 bases from V and 7 bases from J, with 12 bases in between. This CDR3 region has 13 residues. This CDR3 is CASSFEHGNIQYF. The CDR3 DNA is TGTGCCAGCAGTTTCGAACACGGGAACATTCAGTACTTC.

The V call is TRBV19, the J call TRBJ2-2; D is perhaps TRBD1 or TRBD2 (5 bases each). This CDR3 has 15 residues. Germline CDR1 and CDR2: LNHDA and SQIVND (reference sequence). V lost 5 bases, J lost 4 bases, and 14 bases lay in between. CDR3 protein: CASSPGPIITGELFF. DNA for the CDR3: TGTGCCAGTAGTCCGGGACCTATTATCACCGGGGAGCTGTTTTTT.

The chain is built from TRBV7-8 and TRBJ2-7; no firm D call. V gave up 1 base and J gave up 5 bases, with 27 bases separating them. In germline, CDR1 is SGHVS, CDR2 FQNEAQ. The CDR3 spans 19 residues. The CDR3 spells CASSLESYVYGDERNEQYF. The DNA of the CDR3 is TGTGCCAGCAGCTTAGAGAGCTACGTTTATGGGGATGAGAGAAACGAGCAGTACTTC. Supplemented by reference TRBV7-8 and TRBJ2-7, the full variable domain reads GAGVSQSPRYKVAKRGQDVALRCDPISGHVSLFWYQQALGQGPEFLTYFQNEAQLDKSGLPSDRFFAERPEGSVSTLKIQRTQQEDSAVYLCASSLESYVYGDERNEQYFGPGTRLTVT.

The V call is TRBV6-5, the J call TRBJ2-1, with a tentative D call TRBD2 (7 bases). The CDR3 is made up of 13 amino acids. The V gene lost 7 bases and the J gene lost 2 bases, with 9 bases spanning the gap. Germline V lookup: CDR1 MNHEY, CDR2 SVGAGI. Here the CDR3 DNA reads TGTGCCAGCAAGCGGGACACCTACAATGAGCAGTTCTTC. Protein sequence: CASKRDTYNEQFF.